The T cell receptor beta chain described here comes from a study of blood T cell repertoires in COVID-19. Assay used: immunoSEQ multiplex PCR; TCRdb lists only in-frame clones, some missing. This sample carries about 310,000 clones, 85% to 90% of them seen once, and the ten largest clones take roughly a tenth. The CDR3 consists of 15 residues. Germline V lookup: CDR1 DFQATT, CDR2 SNEGSKA (reference sequence). The V gene end was trimmed by 3 bases and the J gene end by 5 bases; junction bases not matched to a gene: 11. The study recruited people aged about 18 to 90 years across approximately 23 US areas. Grouping used clinical history reported by participants in a survey and questionnaire. Among Cohort 3 donors, those recovered had two negative PCRs, clearance, or symptom resolution.

This chain joins TRBV20-1 and TRBJ2-5; the match to TRBD2 covers 8 bases. This sequence originates from a woman aged 30 to 39 who had recovered from COVID-19. Material for sequencing was PBMCs or T cells enriched from blood (not recorded which). The CDR3 nucleotides read TGCAGTGCTAGTCCCCGGGAGGGTTATCGGGAGACCCAGTACTTC. This gives the protein CSASPREGYRETQYF.